This T cell receptor beta chain appears in the sequencing data of a study of control samples from healthy donors and cancer patients. The CDR3 totals 15 residues. Germline V gene lookup returns CDR1 SGHKS and CDR2 YYEKEE (reference sequence). V shed 4 bases, J shed 8 bases, and the junction held 12 bases outside the gene matches. This table comes from immunoSEQ multiplex PCR, and its TCRdb copy is limited to in-frame clones, with some not included. The table records approximately 190,000 clones, roughly nine tenths of them present only once. This receptor was identified in a man younger than 40 in good health. This chain links TRBV5-5 with TRBJ2-1; 7 bases are shared with TRBD1. Sequencing used blood. CDR3 protein: CASSKDRFSAYEQFF. The CDR3 nucleotides are TGTGCCAGCAGCAAGGACAGGTTTAGCGCGTATGAGCAGTTCTTC.